The next 13 T cell receptor beta chains were all read from a single sample in a study of blood T cell repertoires in COVID-19. Assay used: immunoSEQ multiplex PCR; TCRdb lists only in-frame clones, some missing. The top ten hold roughly a fifth of the sample, which has tens of thousands of clones, 82% seen once. Specimen: peripheral blood. The source is a woman aged 60-70 years with acute or convalescent COVID-19.

The CDR3 protein is CASSLTGMNTEAFF. For the CDR3, the DNA is TGTGCCAGCAGTCTGACAGGTATGAACACTGAAGCTTTCTTT. The V and J genes are TRBV6-2 or TRBV6-3 and TRBJ1-1; maybe TRBD1 (6 bases). The germline V gene has CDR1 MNHEY and CDR2 SVGEGT. The CDR3 is made up of 14 amino acids. V lost 5 bases and J 0 bases, leaving 10 bases between the germline ends.

The V and J genes are TRBV14 and TRBJ2-1; TRBD2 aligns across 9 bases. Per the germline V gene, CDR1 is SGHDN and CDR2 is FVKESK. The CDR3 contains 14 residues. V shed 8 bases and J 6 bases; nucleotides not matched to a gene: 8. CDR3 DNA: TGTGCCAGCGCCCAGCGGGGGGCCAGCAATGAGCAGTTCTTC. Its translation is CASAQRGASNEQFF.

This chain joins TRBV11-1 and TRBJ2-3; D is unclear. Trimming took off 8 bases at V and 4 bases at J, with 10 bases between the two ends. Germline V gene sequence: CDR1 SGHAT, CDR2 FQDESV (reference sequence). The CDR3 length is 12 residues. The CDR3 loop is CASGESPDTQYF. In nucleotides, the CDR3 is TGTGCCAGCGGAGAAAGTCCAGATACGCAGTATTTT.

The gene calls are TRBV29-1 and TRBJ1-4; 9 positions agree with TRBD1. Per germline, CDR1 SQVTM and CDR2 ANQGSEA. The CDR3 is 12 amino acids. The V and J ends lost 7 bases and 8 bases, in that order; junction bases with no gene match: 5. As DNA, the CDR3 is TGCAGCGCAGGACAGGGGACGGAAAAACTGTTTTTT. The encoded protein is CSAGQGTEKLFF.

This chain uses TRBV9 with TRBJ1-3; possibly TRBD1 for D (5 bases). V was pared by 3 bases and J by 4 bases, with 8 bases between. The CDR3 is 13 amino acids. The germline V gene has CDR1 SGDLS and CDR2 YYNGEE. The CDR3 here is CASSETDGNTIYF. CDR3 bases: TGTGCCAGCAGCGAGACAGACGGAAACACCATATATTTT.

The rearrangement links TRBV7-9 to TRBJ1-3, with D possibly matching TRBD1 (6 bases). Germline V lookup: CDR1 SEHNR, CDR2 FQNEAQ (reference sequence). This CDR3 contains 14 residues. V lost 5 bases to trimming and J lost 5 bases, with 13 bases between them. The CDR3 loop is CASSLDRSRNTIYF. DNA of the CDR3: TGTGCCAGCAGCCTCGACAGGAGTAGAAACACCATATATTTT. Based on the CDR3 plus reference TRBV7-9 and TRBJ1-3, the full variable domain is DTGVSQNPRHKITKRGQNVTFRCDPISEHNRLYWYRQTLGQGPEFLTYFQNEAQLEKSRLLSDRFSAERPKGSFSTLEIQRTEQGDSAMYLCASSLDRSRNTIYFGEGSWLTVV.

CDR3 sequence: CAWISRGQGTEAFF. The DNA for the CDR3 is TGTGCCTGGATTTCTAGGGGGCAAGGCACTGAAGCTTTCTTT. The V gene is TRBV30, the J gene TRBJ1-1; 7 nucleotides line up with TRBD1. The CDR3 is 14 amino acids. The trim removed 4 bases at V and 4 bases at J, leaving 9 bases unmatched. Germline V gene data show CDR1 as GTSNPN and CDR2 as SVGIG (reference sequence).

This rearrangement joins TRBV5-8 to TRBJ2-3; D might be TRBD2 (7 bases). V was shortened by 1 base and J by 10 bases, with 16 bases between the two germline ends. This CDR3 is 14 amino acids long. The germline CDR1 and CDR2 sequences are SGHTS and YDEGEE. The CDR3 loop reads CASSLWGGPLPQYF. CDR3 coding DNA: TGTGCCAGCAGCTTGTGGGGGGGGCCCCTACCGCAGTATTTT.

The genes are TRBV24-1 and TRBJ2-3, with 15 bases aligning to TRBD2. CDR1 and CDR2 from the germline V gene are KGHDR and SFDVKD. This CDR3 is 18 amino acids long. The junction had 4 bases not matched to a gene; V was cut back by 3 bases and J by 1 base. This CDR3 is CATSDGLAGGSGTDTQYF. For the CDR3, the DNA is TGTGCCACCAGTGATGGACTAGCGGGGGGGTCGGGCACAGATACGCAGTATTTT.

This chain joins TRBV7-2 and TRBJ1-5, with D hard to call. Germline values: CDR1 SGHTA, CDR2 FQGNSA. V was cut by 0 bases and J by 6 bases, with 6 bases left in between. The CDR3 covers 13 residues. The DNA of the CDR3 is TGTGCCAGCAGCTTAGCGCCCGGTCAGCCCCAGCATTTT. Its translation is CASSLAPGQPQHF.

The rearrangement joins TRBV7-3 to TRBJ2-3; tentatively, D is TRBD1 (5 bases). CDR3 size: 14 residues. V lost 5 bases and J lost 3, with 12 bases in between. The germline V gene encodes CDR1 SGHTA and CDR2 FQGTGA. CDR3 region: CASSPGHQTDTQYF. Here the CDR3 DNA reads TGTGCCAGCAGCCCTGGACACCAAACAGATACGCAGTATTTT. The whole variable domain, filled in from reference TRBV7-3 and TRBJ2-3, reads GAGVSQTPSNKVTEKGKYVELRCDPISGHTALYWYRQSLGQGPEFLIYFQGTGAADDSGLPNDRFFAVRPEGSVSTLKIQRTERGDSAVYLCASSPGHQTDTQYFGPGTRLTVL.

The rearrangement uses TRBV4-3 and TRBJ2-1; TRBD2 agrees at 13 bases. Losses at the gene ends were 0 bases for V and 2 bases for J; bases not matched to a gene: 1. This CDR3 contains 17 residues. Per germline, CDR1 LGHNA and CDR2 YSLEER. The DNA for the CDR3 is TGCGCCAGCAGCCAAGATACTAGCGGGGGGGCCTACAATGAGCAGTTCTTC. Its translation: CASSQDTSGGAYNEQFF.

The rearrangement links TRBV11-2 to TRBJ2-7, with D unclear. The CDR3 covers 12 residues. V lost 5 bases and J 3 bases, leaving 8 bases between the germline ends. In germline, CDR1 is SGHAT, CDR2 FQNNGV. The CDR3 bases are TGTGCCAGCAGCCCCCCCGGCTACGAGCAGTACTTC. It codes for CASSPPGYEQYF.